Listed below are T cell receptor beta chains from one sample, sequenced in a study of T cells after posttransplantation cyclophosphamide. Produced via immunoSEQ multiplex PCR; TCRdb's table is partial and in-frame only. The table shows about 1,500 clones, with around 80% occurring only once. The material was CD4+ T cells sorted from PBMCs, obtained more than 220 days after allogeneic stem cell transplant with posttransplant cyclophosphamide. These receptors were obtained from a female patient in her 60s who received an allogeneic stem cell transplant from an unrelated donor, was CMV-positive, and had acute GVHD only. Some T cells may be provided by the graft donor. The CDR3 runs from the conserved cysteine through the conserved F or W.

cdr3_aa j_call v_call
CASSLGGNTGELFF TRBJ2-2 TRBV7-2
CASSQFGTGANQPQHF TRBJ1-5 TRBV7-8
CASSVGFSTDTQYF TRBJ2-3 TRBV27
CASSMGTGLGGGEQYF TRBJ2-7 TRBV19
CASSQGVVRGGQGFHEQYF TRBJ2-7 TRBV4-3
CASSPWGAGGINEQFF TRBJ2-1 TRBV2
CASSQGLAGSVEETQYF TRBJ2-5 TRBV4-3
CASSVLAGPTDTQYF TRBJ2-3 TRBV9
CAWGTGTGVEQFF TRBJ2-1 TRBV30
CASTRSGGHHEQYF TRBJ2-7 TRBV28
CSASRVYQFF TRBJ2-1 TRBV20-1
CASSKGGSGTSYEQYF TRBJ2-7 TRBV19
CASRGRGAGGELFF TRBJ2-2 TRBV2
CASSLDGSVDEQFF TRBJ2-1 TRBV5-1
CSVALLTGAYEQYF TRBJ2-7 TRBV29-1
CASQGQGAETQYF TRBJ2-5 TRBV18
CASSYPGQGFRAFF TRBJ1-1 TRBV6-8
CASSESRVSYNEQFF TRBJ2-1 TRBV2
CASRDSIYNEQFF TRBJ2-1 TRBV5-1
CASSNRAVNTEAFF TRBJ1-1 TRBV18
CASSLRPDKSYGYTF TRBJ1-2 TRBV7-9
CASSSWDLNQAEQFF TRBJ2-1 TRBV5-4
CASSRWTGGEDYGYTF TRBJ1-2 TRBV19
CASTIGQGAGNTIYF TRBJ1-3 TRBV19
CASGRRSHTGELFF TRBJ2-2 TRBV6-5
CASSQDHGTGHRGETQYF TRBJ2-5 TRBV4-3
CASSPRTGYQPQHF TRBJ1-5 TRBV7-8
CASSNPQGLGQPQHF TRBJ1-5 TRBV19
CASSLGATSGSSYEQYF TRBJ2-7 TRBV5-1
CASSSEHSNTGSYEQYF TRBJ2-7 TRBV27
CSVGDRDEKLFF TRBJ1-4 TRBV29-1
CASSSGGGSNQPQHF TRBJ1-5 TRBV28
CASEGEKDIQYF TRBJ2-4 TRBV11-1
CASSRFSGEGTQYF TRBJ2-5 TRBV4-2
CASSLGGGRWNEQFF TRBJ2-1 TRBV7-3
CASSSSWTSTDTQYF TRBJ2-3 TRBV5-1
CASSPGTMRYF TRBJ2-7 TRBV6-6
CATSRDSGGSYEQYF TRBJ2-7 TRBV15
CASSLAESGYTF TRBJ1-2 TRBV7-9
CASSLTGLREKLFF TRBJ1-4 TRBV7-9
CASSLLSQGYGYTF TRBJ1-2 TRBV5-1
CASSPGQVNTGELFF TRBJ2-2 TRBV5-1
CVVGLRDYGYTF TRBJ1-2 TRBV28
CASTTGHPGANVLTF TRBJ2-6 TRBV19
CASSLISYEQYF TRBJ2-7 TRBV7-2
CASIGGYNEQFF TRBJ2-1 TRBV5-1
CASSSSSRLAGTQETQYF TRBJ2-5 TRBV5-1
CASSRDRVGETQYF TRBJ2-5 TRBV7-6
CASSSGQMNTEAFF TRBJ1-1 TRBV5-1
CASRNQEPQHF TRBJ1-5 TRBV28